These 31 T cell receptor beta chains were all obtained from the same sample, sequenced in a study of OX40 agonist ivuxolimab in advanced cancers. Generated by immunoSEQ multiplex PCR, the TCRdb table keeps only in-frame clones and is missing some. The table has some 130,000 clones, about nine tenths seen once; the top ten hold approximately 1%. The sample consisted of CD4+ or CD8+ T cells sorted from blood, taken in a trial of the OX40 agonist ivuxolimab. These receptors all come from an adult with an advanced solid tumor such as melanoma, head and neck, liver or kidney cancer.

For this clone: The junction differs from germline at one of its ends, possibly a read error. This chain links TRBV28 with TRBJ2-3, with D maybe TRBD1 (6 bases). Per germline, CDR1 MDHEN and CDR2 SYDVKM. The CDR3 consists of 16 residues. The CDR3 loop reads CASSYLQGKSTDTQYF. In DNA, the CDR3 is TGTGCCAGCAGCTACTTACAGGGCAAAAGCACGGATACGCAGTATTTT.

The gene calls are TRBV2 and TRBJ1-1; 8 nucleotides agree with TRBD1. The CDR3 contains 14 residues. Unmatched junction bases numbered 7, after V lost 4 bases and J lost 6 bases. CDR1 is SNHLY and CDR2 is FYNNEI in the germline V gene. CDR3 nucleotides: TGTGCCAGCAGTGTTCAGGGGGCGGGCGCTGAAGCTTTCTTT. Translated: CASSVQGAGAEAFF.

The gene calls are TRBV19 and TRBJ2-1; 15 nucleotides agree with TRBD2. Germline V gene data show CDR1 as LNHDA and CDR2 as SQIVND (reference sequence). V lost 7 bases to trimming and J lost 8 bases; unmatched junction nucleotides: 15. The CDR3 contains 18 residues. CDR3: CASTPGRGTSGRLHEQFF. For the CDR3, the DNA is TGTGCCAGTACCCCGGGGAGGGGGACTAGCGGGAGGTTACATGAGCAGTTCTTC.

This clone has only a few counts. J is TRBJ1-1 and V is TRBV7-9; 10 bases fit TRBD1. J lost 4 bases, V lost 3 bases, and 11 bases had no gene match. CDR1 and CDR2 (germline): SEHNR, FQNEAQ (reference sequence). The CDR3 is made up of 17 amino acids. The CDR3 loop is CASSLTGGARWLTEAFF. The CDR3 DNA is TGTGCCAGCAGCTTGACAGGGGGCGCTCGTTGGCTCACTGAAGCTTTCTTT. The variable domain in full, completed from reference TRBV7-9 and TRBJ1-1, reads DTGVSQNPRHKITKRGQNVTFRCDPISEHNRLYWYRQTLGQGPEFLTYFQNEAQLEKSRLLSDRFSAERPKGSFSTLEIQRTEQGDSAMYLCASSLTGGARWLTEAFFGQGTRLTVV.

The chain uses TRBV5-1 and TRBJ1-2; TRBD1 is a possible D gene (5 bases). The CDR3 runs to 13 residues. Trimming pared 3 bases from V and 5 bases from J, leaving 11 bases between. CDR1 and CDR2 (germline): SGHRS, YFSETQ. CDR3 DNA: TGCGCCAGCAGCTACGACAGTTCTTATGGCTACACCTTC. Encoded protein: CASSYDSSYGYTF.

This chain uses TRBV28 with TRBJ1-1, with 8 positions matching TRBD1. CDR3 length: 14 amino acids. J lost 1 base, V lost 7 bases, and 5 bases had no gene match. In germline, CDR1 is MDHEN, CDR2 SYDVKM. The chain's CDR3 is CASILGQENTEAFF. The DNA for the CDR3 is TGTGCCAGCATCCTGGGACAGGAGAACACTGAAGCTTTCTTT.

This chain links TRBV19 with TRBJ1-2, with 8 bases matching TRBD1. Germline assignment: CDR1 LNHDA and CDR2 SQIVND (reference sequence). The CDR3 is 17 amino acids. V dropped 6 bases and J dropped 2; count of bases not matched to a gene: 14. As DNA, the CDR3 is TGTGCCAGTAGGTCTTGGACAGGGCTCGGAGAAAACTATGGCTACACCTTC. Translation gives CASRSWTGLGENYGYTF.

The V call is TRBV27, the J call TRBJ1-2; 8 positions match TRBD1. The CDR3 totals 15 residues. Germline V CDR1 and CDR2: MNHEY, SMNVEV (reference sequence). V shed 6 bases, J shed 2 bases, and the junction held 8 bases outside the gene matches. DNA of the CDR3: TGTGCCAGCAGCTTCAGGGGGCGCATGAACTATGGCTACACCTTC. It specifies CASSFRGRMNYGYTF.

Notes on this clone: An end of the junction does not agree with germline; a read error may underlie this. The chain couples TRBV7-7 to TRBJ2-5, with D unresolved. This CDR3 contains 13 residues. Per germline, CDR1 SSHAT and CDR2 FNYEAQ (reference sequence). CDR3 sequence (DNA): TGTGCTAGCAGCTTAGGCCAGGCGGAGACCCAGTACTTC. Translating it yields CASSLGQAETQYF. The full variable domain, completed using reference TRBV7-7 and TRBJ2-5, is GAGVSQSPRYKVTKRGQDVTLRCDPISSHATLYWYQQALGQGPEFLTYFNYEAQPDKSGLPSDRFSAERPEGSISTLTIQRTEQRDSAMYRCASSLGQAETQYFGPGTRLLVL.

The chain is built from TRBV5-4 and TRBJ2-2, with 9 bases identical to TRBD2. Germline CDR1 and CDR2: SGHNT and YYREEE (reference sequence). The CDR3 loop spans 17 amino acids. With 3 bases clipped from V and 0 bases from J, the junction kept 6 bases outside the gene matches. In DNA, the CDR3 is TGTGCCAGCAGCTCGATGGCTAGCGGGGCGAACACCGGGGAGCTGTTTTTT. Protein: CASSSMASGANTGELFF.

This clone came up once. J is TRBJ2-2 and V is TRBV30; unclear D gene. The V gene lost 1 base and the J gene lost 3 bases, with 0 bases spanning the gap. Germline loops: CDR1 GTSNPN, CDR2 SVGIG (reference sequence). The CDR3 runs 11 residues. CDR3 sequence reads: CAWSDTGELFF. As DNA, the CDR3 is TGTGCCTGGAGTGACACCGGGGAGCTGTTTTTT.

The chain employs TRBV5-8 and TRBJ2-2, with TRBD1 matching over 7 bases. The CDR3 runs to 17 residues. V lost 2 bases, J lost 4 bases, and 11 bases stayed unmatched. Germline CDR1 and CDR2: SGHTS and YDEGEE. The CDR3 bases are TGTGCCAGCAGCTTAAGACAGGGCCTCTGGGGCACCGGGGAGCTGTTTTTT. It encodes CASSLRQGLWGTGELFF.

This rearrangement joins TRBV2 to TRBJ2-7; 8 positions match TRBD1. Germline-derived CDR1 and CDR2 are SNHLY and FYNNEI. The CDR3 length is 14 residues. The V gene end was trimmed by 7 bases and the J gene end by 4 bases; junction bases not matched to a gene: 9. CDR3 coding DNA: TGTGCCAGCAAAGGACAGGGCCGGGGGTACGAGCAGTACTTC. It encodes CASKGQGRGYEQYF.

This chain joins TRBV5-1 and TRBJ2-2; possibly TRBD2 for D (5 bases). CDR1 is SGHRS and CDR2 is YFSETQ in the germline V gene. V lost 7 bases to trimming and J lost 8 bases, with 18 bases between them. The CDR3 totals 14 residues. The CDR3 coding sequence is TGCGCCAGCGCTCCCGGGATCCCCTTGGGGGAGCTGTTTTTT. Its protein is CASAPGIPLGELFF.

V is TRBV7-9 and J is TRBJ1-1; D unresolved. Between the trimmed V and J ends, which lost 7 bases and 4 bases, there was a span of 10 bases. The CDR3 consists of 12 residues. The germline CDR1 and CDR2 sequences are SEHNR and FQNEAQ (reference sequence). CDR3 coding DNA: TGTGCCAGCACCCCCCGCGGCACTGAAGCTTTCTTT. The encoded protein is CASTPRGTEAFF.

CDR3 coding DNA: TGTGCCTGGGGGGACAGTTCCCACTATGGCTACACCTTC. The encoded protein is CAWGDSSHYGYTF. The rearrangement uses TRBV30 and TRBJ1-2; 7 positions agree with TRBD1. V was clipped by 5 bases and J by 3 bases; unmatched bases: 6. CDR3 length equals 13 residues. Per germline, CDR1 GTSNPN and CDR2 SVGIG (reference sequence).

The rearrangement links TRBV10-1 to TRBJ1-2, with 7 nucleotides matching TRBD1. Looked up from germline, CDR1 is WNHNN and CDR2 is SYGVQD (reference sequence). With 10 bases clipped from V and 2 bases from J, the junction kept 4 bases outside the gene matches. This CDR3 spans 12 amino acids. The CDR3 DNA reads TGCGCCACCCAACAGGGGAACTATGGCTACACCTTC. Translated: CATQQGNYGYTF.

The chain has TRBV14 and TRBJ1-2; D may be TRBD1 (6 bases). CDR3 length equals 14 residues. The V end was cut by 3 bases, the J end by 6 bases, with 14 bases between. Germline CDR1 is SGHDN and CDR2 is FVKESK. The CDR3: CASSQLSGADGYTF. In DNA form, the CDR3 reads TGTGCCAGCAGCCAGCTTTCGGGGGCGGATGGCTACACCTTC.

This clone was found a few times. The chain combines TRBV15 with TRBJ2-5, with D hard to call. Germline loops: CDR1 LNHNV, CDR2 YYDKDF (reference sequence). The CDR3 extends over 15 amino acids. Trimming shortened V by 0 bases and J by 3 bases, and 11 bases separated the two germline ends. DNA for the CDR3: TGTGCCACCAGCAGAGATGGCACCTCCAAAGAGACCCAGTACTTC. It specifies CATSRDGTSKETQYF.

CDR3 region: CASSRGGNGNQPQHF. DNA of the CDR3: TGTGCCAGCAGCCGGGGGGGGAATGGCAATCAGCCCCAGCATTTT. This chain links TRBV7-9 with TRBJ1-5, with TRBD1 as a possible D gene (5 bases). Trimming took 5 bases from V and 2 from J, leaving 13 bases between them. Germline values: CDR1 SEHNR, CDR2 FQNEAQ (reference sequence). This CDR3 is built from 15 residues.

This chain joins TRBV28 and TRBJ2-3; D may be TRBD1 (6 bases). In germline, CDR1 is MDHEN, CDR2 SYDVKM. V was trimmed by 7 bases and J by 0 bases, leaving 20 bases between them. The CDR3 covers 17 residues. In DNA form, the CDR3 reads TGTGCCAGCAAAGGGACACCTTTCCGCGCTAGCACAGATACGCAGTATTTT. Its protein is CASKGTPFRASTDTQYF.

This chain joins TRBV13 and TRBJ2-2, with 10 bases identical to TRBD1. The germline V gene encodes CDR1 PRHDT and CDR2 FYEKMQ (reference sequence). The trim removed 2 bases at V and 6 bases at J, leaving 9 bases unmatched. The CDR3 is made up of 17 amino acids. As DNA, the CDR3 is TGTGCCAGCAGCTTAAAGACAGGGGGCATGATAGCCGGGGAGCTGTTTTTT. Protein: CASSLKTGGMIAGELFF.

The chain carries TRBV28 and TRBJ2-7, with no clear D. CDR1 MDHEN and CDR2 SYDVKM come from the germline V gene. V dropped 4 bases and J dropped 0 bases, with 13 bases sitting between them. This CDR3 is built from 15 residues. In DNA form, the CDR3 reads TGTGCCAGCAGTTCCTGGACGGGTAGCTCCTACGAGCAGTACTTC. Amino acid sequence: CASSSWTGSSYEQYF.

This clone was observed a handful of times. CDR3: CASSTSGGGSNQPQHF. The CDR3 DNA is TGTGCCAGTAGTACTTCAGGGGGCGGAAGCAATCAGCCCCAGCATTTT. This chain uses TRBV19 with TRBJ1-5; 8 bases are a match to TRBD1. The CDR3 has 16 amino acids. Germline lookup yields CDR1 LNHDA and CDR2 SQIVND (reference sequence). V shed 4 bases, J shed 1 base, and the junction held 6 bases outside the gene matches.

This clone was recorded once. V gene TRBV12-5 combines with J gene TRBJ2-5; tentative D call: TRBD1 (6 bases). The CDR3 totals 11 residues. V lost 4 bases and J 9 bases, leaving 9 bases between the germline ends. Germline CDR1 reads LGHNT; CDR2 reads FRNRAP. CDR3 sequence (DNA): TGTGCTAGTGGTTCCGGACAGTCCCAGTACTTC. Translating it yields CASGSGQSQYF.

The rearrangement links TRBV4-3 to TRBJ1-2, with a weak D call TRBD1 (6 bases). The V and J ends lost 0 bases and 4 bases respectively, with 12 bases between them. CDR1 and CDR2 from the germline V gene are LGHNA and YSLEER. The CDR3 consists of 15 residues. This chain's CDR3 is CASSQDGRGGYGYTF. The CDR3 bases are TGCGCCAGCAGCCAAGACGGGAGAGGGGGCTATGGCTACACCTTC.

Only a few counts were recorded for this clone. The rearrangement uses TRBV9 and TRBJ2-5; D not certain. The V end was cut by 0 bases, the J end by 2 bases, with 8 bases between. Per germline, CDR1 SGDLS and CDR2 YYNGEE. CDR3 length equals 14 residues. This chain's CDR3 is CASSVEMGQETQYF. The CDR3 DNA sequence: TGTGCCAGCAGCGTAGAGATGGGGCAAGAGACCCAGTACTTC.

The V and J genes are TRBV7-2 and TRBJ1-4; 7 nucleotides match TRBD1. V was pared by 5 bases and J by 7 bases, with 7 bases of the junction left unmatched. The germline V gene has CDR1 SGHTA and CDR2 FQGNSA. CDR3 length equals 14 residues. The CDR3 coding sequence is TGTGCCAGCAGCGCCCGACAGGGCGCTGAAAAACTGTTTTTT. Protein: CASSARQGAEKLFF.

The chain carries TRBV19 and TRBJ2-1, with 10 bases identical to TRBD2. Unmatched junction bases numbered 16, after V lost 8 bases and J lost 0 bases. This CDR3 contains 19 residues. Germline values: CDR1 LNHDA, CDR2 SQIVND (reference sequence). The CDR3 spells CASELRGLAGVSSYNEQFF. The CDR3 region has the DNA TGTGCCAGTGAGTTGAGAGGGCTAGCGGGAGTTAGCTCCTACAATGAGCAGTTCTTC.

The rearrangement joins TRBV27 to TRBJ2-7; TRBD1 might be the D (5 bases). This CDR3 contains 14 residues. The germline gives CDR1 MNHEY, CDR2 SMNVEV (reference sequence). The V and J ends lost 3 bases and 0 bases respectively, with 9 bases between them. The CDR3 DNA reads TGTGCCAGCAGTTTGCGACAGTACTCCTACGAGCAGTACTTC. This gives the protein CASSLRQYSYEQYF.

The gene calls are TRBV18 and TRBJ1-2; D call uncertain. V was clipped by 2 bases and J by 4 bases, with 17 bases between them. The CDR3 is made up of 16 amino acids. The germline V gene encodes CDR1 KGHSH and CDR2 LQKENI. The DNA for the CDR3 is TGTGCCAGCTCACCAGTCTCAGCTACGGCGGGCTATGGCTACACCTTC. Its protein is CASSPVSATAGYGYTF.